These 22 T cell receptor beta chains were sequenced from one sample in a study of T cell repertoires in cytomegalovirus infection. These receptors lack a known antigen. TCRdb recomputed calls from the reads with MiXCR, one row per CDR3 protein. The table shows approximately 770,000 distinct CDR3 sequences, with about 29% occurring only once. Sequences were derived from cultured CD8+ T cells from PBMCs, sampled from culture after CMV antigen stimulation. These receptors originate from a human donor in good health (CMV status not recorded). Some clones in this sample may be carry-over from other donors' samples.

DNA of the CDR3: TGTGCCACCAGTGATTCCCAGGGGAGTGAGCAGTTCTTC. Translated, it gives CATSDSQGSEQFF. The chain has TRBV24-1 and TRBJ2-1; D may be TRBD1 (6 bases). Germline loops: CDR1 KGHDR, CDR2 SFDVKD. The CDR3 runs to 13 residues. With 2 bases removed from V and 9 bases from J, the gap between germline ends came to 10 bases.

This clonotype turned up a few times. V and J are TRBV5-1 and TRBJ2-7, with 8 bases aligning to TRBD2. Germline CDR1 and CDR2: SGHRS and YFSETQ. The CDR3 totals 16 residues. Trimming removed 4 bases from V and 4 bases from J; junction bases left unmatched: 13. The chain's CDR3 is CASSPTGREPAYEQYF. In DNA form, the CDR3 reads TGCGCCAGCAGCCCCACCGGGAGGGAACCGGCGTACGAGCAGTACTTC.

This rearrangement joins TRBV27 to TRBJ2-7; D not certain. The CDR3 has 12 residues. V gave up 8 bases and J gave up 6 bases, with 14 bases separating them. Germline-derived CDR1 and CDR2 are MNHEY and SMNVEV (reference sequence). The CDR3 spells CASLDSLGEQYF. The CDR3 nucleotides read TGTGCCAGCCTTGATTCCTTAGGCGAGCAGTACTTC.

This clonotype was picked up one time. This may stem from a read error, because a much larger clone lies one nucleotide away. This sequence joins TRBV7-9 and TRBJ2-7, with TRBD2 matching over 10 bases. CDR3 length: 15 residues. Germline V gene sequence: CDR1 SEHNR, CDR2 FQNEAQ (reference sequence). Here the CDR3 DNA reads TGTGCCTGCAGCTTAGAGCTAGCGGGGGACTACGAGCAGTACTTC. Translated, it gives CACSLELAGDYEQYF.

This clonotype was seen only a few times. The DNA for the CDR3 is TGTGCCAGCAGCCAGGCCCGCCAGCATTTT. Translating gives CASSQARQHF. This sequence joins TRBV4-2 and TRBJ1-5, with D unresolved. Trimming took 3 bases from V and 12 from J, leaving 6 bases between them. In germline, CDR1 is LGHNA, CDR2 YNFKEQ. The CDR3 extends over 10 amino acids.

The chain combines TRBV7-6 with TRBJ1-5, with no clear D. V lost 5 bases to trimming and J lost 6 bases, with 17 bases between them. CDR3 length equals 15 residues. Germline V gene sequence: CDR1 SGHVS, CDR2 FNYEAQ. CDR3 protein: CASSPIVGAGQPQHF. CDR3 sequence (DNA): TGTGCCAGCAGCCCTATAGTGGGCGCCGGTCAGCCCCAGCATTTT.

This clonotype was detected only a few times. This sequence joins TRBV5-4 and TRBJ2-7; D remains ambiguous. The germline CDR1 and CDR2 sequences are SGHNT and YYREEE (reference sequence). The ends were cut back, 1 base at V and 0 bases at J, with 5 bases in the middle. The CDR3 consists of 13 residues. In nucleotides, the CDR3 is TGTGCCAGCAGCTTGATGGGCTCCTACGAGCAGTACTTC. The encoded protein is CASSLMGSYEQYF.

The CDR3 nucleotides read TGTGCCAGCAGCTCCAGACAGGGCCAAGAGTACGAGCAGTACTTC. Amino acids: CASSSRQGQEYEQYF. J is TRBJ2-7 and V is TRBV7-9; TRBD1 aligns across 7 bases. This CDR3 is built from 15 residues. Germline loops: CDR1 SEHNR, CDR2 FQNEAQ (reference sequence). Trimming cost V 4 bases and J 4 bases; bases outside gene matches: 10.

The chain is built from TRBV6-2 or TRBV6-3 and TRBJ2-7, with D tentatively TRBD1 (5 bases). V was clipped by 10 bases and J by 5 bases, with 24 bases between them. The CDR3 runs to 15 residues. The germline V gene has CDR1 MNHEY and CDR2 SVGEGT. The DNA for the CDR3 is TGTGCCACTGCGGCCCCTAAAGACAGTTCCCACGAGCAGTACGTC. As protein: CATAAPKDSSHEQYV.

The chain is built from TRBV6-2 or TRBV6-3 and TRBJ2-7; 7 positions agree with TRBD2. CDR1 is MNHEY, CDR2 SVGEGT, per germline. V lost 4 bases, J lost 0 bases, and 9 bases stayed unmatched. The CDR3 runs 16 residues. CDR3 sequence reads: CASSSSGGWSSYEQYV. The CDR3 nucleotides are TGTGCCAGCAGTTCGTCGGGGGGATGGAGCTCCTACGAGCAGTACGTC.

In this sample, this clonotype turned up a few times. J is TRBJ2-1 and V is TRBV28; the D is unclear. The CDR3 spans 15 residues. The V gene lost 7 bases and the J gene lost 0 bases, with 13 bases spanning the gap. CDR1 and CDR2 from the germline V gene are MDHEN and SYDVKM. The CDR3 protein is CASTSRASSYNEQFF. The CDR3, as DNA: TGTGCCAGCACCAGCCGAGCGAGCTCCTACAATGAGCAGTTCTTC.

The chain joins TRBV7-2 to TRBJ1-3; 9 nucleotides match TRBD1. The CDR3 spans 15 residues. V lost 5 bases and J lost 0; bases outside the gene matches: 2. The V gene's germline CDR1 is SGHTA and CDR2 FQGNSA. In DNA form, the CDR3 reads TGTGCCAGCAGCATGACAGGGGGCTCTGGAAACACCATATATTTT. Its translation: CASSMTGGSGNTIYF.

The chain employs TRBV5-5 and TRBJ2-1, with D perhaps matching TRBD1 (6 bases). CDR1 and CDR2 from the germline V gene are SGHKS and YYEKEE (reference sequence). V was clipped by 5 bases and J by 0 bases, with 18 bases between them. This CDR3 has 17 amino acids. The CDR3 nucleotides are TGTGCCAGCAGACTCCCCGGGACACCCAGCTCCTACAATGAGCAGTTCTTC. As protein: CASRLPGTPSSYNEQFF. Full variable domain (missing parts from reference TRBV5-5 and TRBJ2-1): DAGVTQSPTHLIKTRGQQVTLRCSPISGHKSVSWYQQVLGQGPQFIFQYYEKEERGRGNFPDRFSARQFPNYSSELNVNALLLGDSALYLCASRLPGTPSSYNEQFFGPGTRLTVL.

V gene TRBV7-9 combines with J gene TRBJ1-1, with TRBD1 as a possible D gene (6 bases). The V and J ends lost 5 bases and 7 bases respectively, with 11 bases between them. Germline V gene lookup returns CDR1 SEHNR and CDR2 FQNEAQ (reference sequence). The CDR3 covers 12 residues. This CDR3 reads CASSPKTGEAFF. CDR3 DNA: TGTGCCAGCAGCCCCAAGACAGGTGAAGCTTTCTTT.

This clonotype was counted only a few times. V is TRBV5-1 and J is TRBJ2-2, with D perhaps TRBD2 (7 bases). Trimming shortened V by 1 base and J by 0 bases, and 13 bases separated the two germline ends. CDR1 and CDR2 from the germline V gene are SGHRS and YFSETQ. The CDR3 is 17 residues long. CDR3 sequence reads: CASSLTPGGANTGELFF. The CDR3 coding sequence is TGCGCCAGCAGCTTGACTCCGGGGGGCGCGAACACCGGGGAGCTGTTTTTT.

This sequence joins TRBV10-3 and TRBJ2-7; 8 bases are shared with TRBD1. CDR3 length: 12 amino acids. Germline lookup yields CDR1 ENHRY and CDR2 SYGVKD. Unmatched junction bases numbered 7, after V lost 11 bases and J lost 4 bases. The CDR3 region is CAVDREFYEQYF. In nucleotides, the CDR3 is TGTGCCGTGGACAGGGAGTTTTACGAGCAGTACTTC.

This clonotype was seen repeatedly, ten times or more. The chain employs TRBV6-1 and TRBJ2-7; no firm D call. Trimming shortened V by 3 bases and J by 5 bases, and 8 bases separated the two germline ends. Germline V gene sequence: CDR1 MNHNS, CDR2 SASEGT. The CDR3 covers 12 residues. CDR3 in DNA: TGTGCCAGCAGTGAGTTAGGAAACGAGCAGTACTTC. This codes for CASSELGNEQYF.

This clonotype was counted at least ten times. The chain has TRBV5-6 and TRBJ2-1; possible D gene TRBD2, 5 bases. V lost 0 bases, J lost 7 bases, and 8 bases lay in between. The CDR3 sequence is 13 residues long. Germline loops: CDR1 SGHDT, CDR2 YYEEEE. The CDR3 loop is CASSLGWRNEQFF. The CDR3, as DNA: TGTGCCAGCAGCTTGGGGTGGAGGAATGAGCAGTTCTTC.

The chain carries TRBV20-1 and TRBJ2-7; perhaps TRBD2 as D (6 bases). This CDR3 region has 11 residues. V shed 3 bases and J shed 5 bases, with 8 bases lying between them. Per germline, CDR1 DFQATT and CDR2 SNEGSKA (reference sequence). The CDR3 bases are TGCAGTGCTAGCGGGGAGGACGAGCAGTACGTC. Translated, it gives CSASGEDEQYV.

This clonotype occurred a few times. The chain combines TRBV11-3 with TRBJ2-3; 10 bases map to TRBD1. This CDR3 has 17 residues. Germline V lookup: CDR1 SGHNT, CDR2 YENEEA. V dropped 1 base and J dropped 1; count of bases not matched to a gene: 5. CDR3 sequence reads: CASSLGRDRGGTDTQYF. The CDR3 DNA reads as TGTGCCAGCAGCTTAGGACGGGACAGGGGAGGCACAGATACGCAGTATTTT.

Written as DNA, the CDR3 is TGTGCCAGCAGCCCGACTTGGGGACTAGCGGGGGTCAATACCTACAATGAGCAGTTCTTC. Translation: CASSPTWGLAGVNTYNEQFF. The chain has TRBV3-1 and TRBJ2-1; 14 nucleotides line up with TRBD2. CDR3 length equals 20 residues. V shed 4 bases, J shed 2 bases, and the junction held 13 bases outside the gene matches. CDR1 and CDR2 from the germline V gene are LGHDT and YNNKEL (reference sequence).

This rearrangement joins TRBV20-1 to TRBJ2-3; TRBD1 might be the D (5 bases). This CDR3 region has 15 residues. Germline V CDR1 and CDR2: DFQATT, SNEGSKA (reference sequence). The V and J ends lost 1 base and 0 bases respectively, with 11 bases between them. CDR3 sequence reads: CSARGLTESTDTQYF. The CDR3 nucleotides are TGCAGTGCTAGAGGCCTGACAGAAAGCACAGATACGCAGTATTTT.